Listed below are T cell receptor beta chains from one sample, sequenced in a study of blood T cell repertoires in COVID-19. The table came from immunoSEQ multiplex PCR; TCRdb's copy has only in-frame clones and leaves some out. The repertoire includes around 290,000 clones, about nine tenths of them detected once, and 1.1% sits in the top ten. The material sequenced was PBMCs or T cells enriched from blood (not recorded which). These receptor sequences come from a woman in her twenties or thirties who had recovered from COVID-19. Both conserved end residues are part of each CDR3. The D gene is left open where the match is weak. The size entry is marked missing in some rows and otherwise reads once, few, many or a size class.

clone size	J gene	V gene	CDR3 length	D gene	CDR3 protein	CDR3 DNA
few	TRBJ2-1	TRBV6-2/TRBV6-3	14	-	CASSYRREYNEQFF	TGTGCCAGCAGTTATCGTCGGGAATACAATGAGCAGTTCTTC
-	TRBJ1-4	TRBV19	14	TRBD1	CASATGTAREKLFF	TGTGCCAGTGCGACCGGGACAGCGCGGGAAAAACTGTTTTTT
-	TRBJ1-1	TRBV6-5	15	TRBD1	CASRTGEGLNTEAFF	TGTGCCAGCAGGACAGGGGAAGGATTGAACACTGAAGCTTTCTTT
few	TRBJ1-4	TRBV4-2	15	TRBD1	CASSQDGGRGEKLFF	TGTGCCAGCAGCCAAGATGGTGGCAGGGGGGAAAAACTGTTTTTT
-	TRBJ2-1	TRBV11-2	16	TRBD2	CASSLGRGSSYNEQFF	TGTGCCAGCAGCTTAGGACGCGGGAGCTCCTACAATGAGCAGTTCTTC
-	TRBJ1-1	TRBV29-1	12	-	CSVSPRGTEAFF	TGCAGCGTTTCTCCACGGGGGACGGAAGCTTTCTTT
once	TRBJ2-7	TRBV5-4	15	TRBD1	CASSSRRDRDYEQYF	TGTGCCAGCAGCTCGCGCCGGGACAGGGACTACGAGCAGTACTTC
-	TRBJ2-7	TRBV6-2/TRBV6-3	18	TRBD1	CASSYSKNRDRISYEQYF	TGTGCCAGCAGTTACTCGAAGAACCGGGACAGAATTTCCTACGAGCAGTACTTC
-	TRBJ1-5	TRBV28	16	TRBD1	CASSSTGTGLRQPQHF	TGTGCCAGCAGTTCAACCGGGACAGGCCTTAGACAGCCCCAGCATTTT
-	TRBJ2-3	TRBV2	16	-	CASREIADTRTDTQYF	TGTGCCAGCAGAGAGATAGCGGATACGCGCACAGATACGCAGTATTTT
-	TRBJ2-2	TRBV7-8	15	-	CASSLRPGAGGELFF	TGTGCCAGCAGCTTAAGGCCGGGAGCGGGCGGGGAGCTGTTTTTT
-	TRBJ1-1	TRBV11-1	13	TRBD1	CASSHSGGTEAFF	TGTGCCAGCAGCCACTCAGGGGGAACTGAAGCTTTCTTT
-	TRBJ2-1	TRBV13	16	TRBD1	CASSLQQGRTYNEQFF	TGTGCCAGCAGCTTACAACAGGGGCGTACTTACAATGAGCAGTTCTTC
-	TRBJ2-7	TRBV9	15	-	CASSPQTGASYEQYF	TGTGCCAGCAGCCCTCAGACAGGAGCTTCCTACGAGCAGTACTTC
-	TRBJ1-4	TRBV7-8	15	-	CASSLAGQSNEKLFF	TGTGCCAGCAGCTTAGCCGGACAGAGTAATGAAAAACTGTTTTTT
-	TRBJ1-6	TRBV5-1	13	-	CASRSSLSSPLHF	TGCGCCAGCAGGTCGTCTCTCAGTTCACCCCTCCACTTT
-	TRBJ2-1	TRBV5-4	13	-	CASSLDRYNEQFF	TGTGCCAGCAGCTTGGATCGCTACAATGAGCAGTTCTTC
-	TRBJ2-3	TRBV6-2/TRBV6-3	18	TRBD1	CASSRRDRGPGGTDTQYF	TGTGCCAGCAGCCGCCGGGACAGGGGGCCCGGCGGCACAGATACGCAGTATTTT
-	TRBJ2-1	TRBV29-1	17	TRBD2	CSVEGLAGGPSYNEQFF	TGCAGCGTCGAAGGACTAGCGGGAGGGCCTTCCTACAATGAGCAGTTCTTC
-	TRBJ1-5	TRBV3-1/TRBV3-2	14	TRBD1	CASSLTGGWQPQHF	TGTGCCAGCAGCCTCACAGGGGGTTGGCAGCCCCAGCATTTT